This T cell receptor (beta chain) was sequenced during a study of T cell repertoires in cytomegalovirus infection. Overall study context: Newly reported HLA-C-restricted and thoroughly characterized HLA-B-restricted CMV epitopes were employed. Based on public TCR beta signatures, there were indications of CMV infection and of a matching HLA type. Study findings and constraints: Ex vivo, HLA-C-restricted CMV-specific TCR beta clonotypes prevailed over the rest of the response. Public TCR beta family frequency separated CMV-and-HLA carriers, including in an independent cohort.

The CDR3 runs 15 residues. J lost 5 bases, V lost 3 bases, and 11 bases had no gene match. Germline V gene data show CDR1 as DFQATT and CDR2 as SNEGSKA (reference sequence). TCRdb recomputed calls from the reads with MiXCR, one row per CDR3 protein. The table has more than 250,000 distinct CDR3 sequences, approximately 25% seen once. About this clonotype itself: Its target is unknown.

The TCR sequence derives from a human donor in good health (CMV status not recorded). Some clones in this sample may be carry-over from other donors' samples. The chain recombines TRBV20-1 with TRBJ2-5; 8 bases are a match to TRBD1. Specimen: cultured PBMCs, collected from culture after CMV antigen stimulation. The chain's CDR3 is CSASPGQEYSETQYF. In DNA form, the CDR3 reads TGCAGTGCTAGTCCGGGACAGGAATATAGCGAGACCCAGTACTTC.